The 8 T cell receptor beta chains listed next were all sequenced from one sample in a study of shared clonotypes between healthy human individuals. Here immunoSEQ multiplex PCR was the method, and the copy in TCRdb shows in-frame clones only, minus some. This table holds about 2.3 million clones, roughly 93% found once. Sequences were obtained from naive CD4+ T cells from PBMCs. Sample subset: CD45RA+ positively selected. The source of these receptors is a man between 18 and 35 years old in good health. Some clones in this sample may be carry-over from other donors' samples.

V usage is TRBV28 and J usage is TRBJ2-2; TRBD1 is a possible D gene (5 bases). The CDR3 sequence is 13 residues long. The V gene lost 8 bases and the J gene lost 3 bases, with 10 bases spanning the gap. Per the germline V gene, CDR1 is MDHEN and CDR2 is SYDVKM. The CDR3 region is CASLDSYTGELFF. CDR3 sequence (DNA): TGTGCCAGCTTAGACAGCTACACCGGGGAGCTGTTTTTT.

Worth noting for this clone: The same CDR3 arises from other DNA sequences in this sample as well. This chain uses TRBV28 with TRBJ1-1, with 7 bases identical to TRBD1. V trimming: 8 bases; J trimming: 4 bases; junction bases outside the gene matches: 7. Germline CDR1 is MDHEN and CDR2 is SYDVKM. The CDR3 has 13 amino acids. The CDR3 coding sequence is TGTGCCAGCCGGCGACAGGGCGGCACTGAAGCTTTCTTT. It codes for CASRRQGGTEAFF.

The chain couples TRBV19 to TRBJ1-2; no reliable D call. The germline V gene has CDR1 LNHDA and CDR2 SQIVND (reference sequence). Between the trimmed V and J ends, which lost 3 bases and 2 bases, there was a span of 7 bases. The CDR3 consists of 13 residues. DNA of the CDR3: TGTGCCAGTAGTATGAAGATGAACTATGGCTACACCTTC. This codes for CASSMKMNYGYTF.

This chain joins TRBV19 and TRBJ2-7, with a tentative D call TRBD1 (5 bases). This CDR3 has 13 amino acids. Per the germline V gene, CDR1 is LNHDA and CDR2 is SQIVND (reference sequence). Trimming shortened V by 10 bases and J by 6 bases, and 19 bases separated the two germline ends. CDR3: CATKDNRLSEQYF. DNA of the CDR3: TGTGCCACCAAGGACAACCGCCTCTCCGAGCAGTACTTC.

This clone appeared a single time. The same CDR3 can be traced to other DNA sequences in this sample. This chain uses TRBV2 with TRBJ2-7, with D possibly being TRBD1 (6 bases). This CDR3 has 13 amino acids. The germline V and J ends were trimmed by 6 bases and 0 bases, with 9 bases remaining between them. In germline, CDR1 is SNHLY, CDR2 FYNNEI. The CDR3: CASSRDISYEQYF. In DNA, the CDR3 is TGTGCCAGCAGCCGGGACATCTCCTACGAGCAGTACTTC.

The V and J genes are TRBV6-6 and TRBJ2-7, with TRBD1 as a possible D gene (6 bases). Trimming took off 3 bases at V and 7 bases at J, with 13 bases between the two ends. Germline-derived CDR1 and CDR2 are MNHNY and SVGAGI (reference sequence). The CDR3 is made up of 13 amino acids. The CDR3 DNA sequence: TGTGCCAGCAGTTATTCAACAGGGCCTGAGCAGTACTTC. This sequence encodes CASSYSTGPEQYF.

The V and J genes are TRBV28 and TRBJ1-1; 8 positions match TRBD1. The CDR3 is 16 residues long. Unmatched junction bases numbered 13, after V lost 5 bases and J lost 5 bases. Germline CDR1 and CDR2: MDHEN and SYDVKM. The CDR3 reads CASSKPQGALGTEAFF. CDR3 nucleotide sequence: TGTGCCAGCAGTAAACCTCAGGGGGCACTCGGTACTGAAGCTTTCTTT.

This chain links TRBV28 with TRBJ2-7; TRBD1 or TRBD2 may be the D gene (5 bases each). This CDR3 is built from 15 residues. Trimming left V 7 bases short and J 3 bases short, with 19 bases between. Germline V gives CDR1 MDHEN, CDR2 SYDVKM. CDR3 in DNA: TGTGCCAGCACCTCCCCCGGGGCGGTGAGCTACGAGCAGTACTTC. This translates into CASTSPGAVSYEQYF. The full variable domain, in which reference TRBV28 and TRBJ2-7 provide the parts outside the CDR3, is DVKVTQSSRYLVKRTGEKVFLECVQDMDHENMFWYRQDPGLGLRLIYFSYDVKMKEKGDIPEGYSVSREKKERFSLILESASTNQTSMYLCASTSPGAVSYEQYFGPGTRLTVT.